Below are 7 T cell receptor beta chains sequenced from a single sample in a study of T cell changes during pregnancy in multiple sclerosis. Libraries were prepared by immunoSEQ multiplex PCR; TCRdb keeps only in-frame clonotypes and omits some of them. The sample yields about 80,000 clones, approximately 90% seen once. This specimen consisted of peripheral blood, obtained before pregnancy. The source of these receptors is a female donor with multiple sclerosis, enrolled in a pregnancy study.

The rearrangement links TRBV30 to TRBJ1-2, with 7 bases matching TRBD1. This CDR3 comprises 15 residues. Germline V gives CDR1 GTSNPN, CDR2 SVGIG (reference sequence). The ends lost 5 bases at V and 5 bases at J; junction bases unmatched: 14. The CDR3 region is CAWRKTGNFFYGYTF. DNA of the CDR3: TGTGCCTGGCGTAAGACAGGGAATTTCTTTTATGGCTACACCTTC.

This chain connects TRBV6-6 to TRBJ1-2; maybe TRBD1 (6 bases). CDR1 MNHNY and CDR2 SVGAGI come from the germline V gene (reference sequence). The CDR3 totals 14 residues. Trimming left V 5 bases short and J 8 bases short, with 18 bases between. The CDR3 region has the DNA TGTGCCAGCAGTAACCCCCCGGGGGGGCTAGGCTACACCTTC. It encodes CASSNPPGGLGYTF.

The rearrangement links TRBV19 to TRBJ1-1; 9 bases agree with TRBD1. CDR1 LNHDA and CDR2 SQIVND come from the germline V gene (reference sequence). J was trimmed by 4 bases and V by 6 bases; bases with no gene match: 6. The CDR3 length is 14 residues. DNA of the CDR3: TGTGCCAGTAGCCGACAGGGGGTCGGCACTGAAGCTTTCTTT. Protein: CASSRQGVGTEAFF.

The CDR3 loop reads CASTGRGDTQYF. The CDR3 DNA reads TGTGCCAGCACCGGGAGGGGGGATACGCAGTATTTT. This sequence joins TRBV2 and TRBJ2-3, with 8 bases lining up with TRBD2. Germline CDR1 and CDR2: SNHLY and FYNNEI. The junction had 3 bases not matched to a gene; V was cut back by 7 bases and J by 6 bases. The CDR3 consists of 12 residues.

This rearrangement joins TRBV5-1 to TRBJ2-7; D may be TRBD2 (5 bases). The ends were cut back, 3 bases at V and 2 bases at J, with 9 bases in the middle. This CDR3 spans 13 amino acids. CDR1 is SGHRS and CDR2 is YFSETQ in the germline V gene. The CDR3 reads CASSSSGTYEQYF. Here the CDR3 DNA reads TGCGCCAGCAGCTCATCGGGGACCTACGAGCAGTACTTC.

The chain combines TRBV7-3 with TRBJ2-3; D is uncertain. The CDR3 sequence is 13 residues long. Germline values: CDR1 SGHTA, CDR2 FQGTGA. V was trimmed by 2 bases and J by 2 bases, leaving 5 bases between them. CDR3 region: CASSLGLTDTQYF. In nucleotides, the CDR3 is TGTGCCAGCAGCTTAGGCCTCACAGATACGCAGTATTTT.

The chain has TRBV19 and TRBJ2-5, with 9 bases fitting TRBD2. The CDR3 sequence is 13 residues long. J was trimmed by 5 bases and V by 6 bases; bases with no gene match: 4. Germline CDR1 LNHDA, CDR2 SQIVND (reference sequence). The CDR3: CASRRGLAETQYF. The CDR3, as DNA: TGTGCCAGTAGAAGAGGACTAGCGGAGACCCAGTACTTC. Complete variable domain (other parts from reference TRBV19 and TRBJ2-5): DGGITQSPKYLFRKEGQNVTLSCEQNLNHDAMYWYRQDPGQGLRLIYYSQIVNDFQKGDIAEGYSVSREKKESFPLTVTSAQKNPTAFYLCASRRGLAETQYFGPGTRLLVL.